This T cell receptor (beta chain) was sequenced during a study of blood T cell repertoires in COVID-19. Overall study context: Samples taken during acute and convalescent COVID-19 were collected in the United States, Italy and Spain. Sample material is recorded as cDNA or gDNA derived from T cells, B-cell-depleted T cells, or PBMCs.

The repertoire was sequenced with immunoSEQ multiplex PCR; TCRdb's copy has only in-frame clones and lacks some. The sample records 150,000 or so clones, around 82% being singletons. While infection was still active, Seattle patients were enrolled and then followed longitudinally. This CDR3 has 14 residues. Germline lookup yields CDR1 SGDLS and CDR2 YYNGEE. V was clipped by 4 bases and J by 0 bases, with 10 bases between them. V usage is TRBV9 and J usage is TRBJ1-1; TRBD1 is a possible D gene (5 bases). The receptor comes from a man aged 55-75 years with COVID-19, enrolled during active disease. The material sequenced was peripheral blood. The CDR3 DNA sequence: TGTGCCAGCAGCCCTCAGGGCCTGAACACTGAAGCTTTCTTT. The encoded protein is CASSPQGLNTEAFF.